These 13 T cell receptor beta chains came from one sample sequenced in a study of T cell responses to AZD1222 COVID-19 vaccine. Sequencing was performed with immunoSEQ multiplex PCR; in TCRdb, only in-frame clones are kept and a portion is missing. The sample holds 150,000 to 160,000 clones, approximately 90% seen once. The specimen was peripheral blood, collected on day 0 of AZD1222 vaccination. These receptors were collected from an adult in good health.

The chain has TRBV6-2 or TRBV6-3 and TRBJ1-1, with 7 bases that match TRBD1. Germline trimming cut 2 bases from V and 10 bases from J; bases unmatched to any gene: 1. In germline, CDR1 is MNHEY, CDR2 SVGEGT. The CDR3 runs 11 residues. The CDR3 sequence is CASSYAGGAFF. CDR3 coding DNA: TGTGCCAGCAGTTACGCAGGGGGAGCTTTCTTT.

A few counts support this clone. The chain carries TRBV5-1 and TRBJ2-7, with D unresolved. This CDR3 has 14 residues. Between the trimmed V and J ends, which lost 0 bases and 0 bases, there was a span of 7 bases. The germline V gene encodes CDR1 SGHRS and CDR2 YFSETQ. The CDR3 region is CASSLEGLSYEQYF. Written as DNA, the CDR3 is TGCGCCAGCAGCTTGGAGGGCCTCTCCTACGAGCAGTACTTC.

V and J are TRBV27 and TRBJ2-3; D call uncertain. V gave up 4 bases and J gave up 5 bases, with 4 bases separating them. This CDR3 contains 11 residues. Germline CDR1 MNHEY, CDR2 SMNVEV (reference sequence). The chain's CDR3 is CASSSIDTQYF. The CDR3, as DNA: TGTGCCAGCAGTTCTATAGATACGCAGTATTTT.

J is TRBJ2-7 and V is TRBV10-1; D gene ambiguous. This CDR3 region has 14 residues. V was pared by 0 bases and J by 3 bases, with 9 bases between. Per germline, CDR1 WNHNN and CDR2 SYGVQD (reference sequence). CDR3 sequence (DNA): TGCGCCAGCAGTGAGTCTGGTCCGAACTACGAGCAGTACTTC. Amino acid sequence: CASSESGPNYEQYF.

This clone has only one observation. The V and J genes are TRBV6-2 or TRBV6-3 and TRBJ2-7; no firm D call. V was cut by 1 base and J by 2 bases, with 9 bases left in between. The CDR3 consists of 14 residues. Germline loops: CDR1 MNHEY, CDR2 SVGEGT. The CDR3 is CASSYFGRTYEQYF. The CDR3, as DNA: TGTGCCAGCAGTTACTTCGGCAGGACCTACGAGCAGTACTTC.

The genes are TRBV6-5 and TRBJ2-7; D gene ambiguous. The CDR3 runs to 13 residues. CDR1 MNHEY and CDR2 SVGAGI come from the germline V gene. Between the trimmed V and J ends, which lost 5 bases and 7 bases, there was a span of 15 bases. In DNA, the CDR3 is TGTGCCAGCAGTCCAGTGGACCGCAGAGAGCAGTACTTC. Translation gives CASSPVDRREQYF.

The chain recombines TRBV19 with TRBJ2-2, with 8 bases that match TRBD1. The germline V gene encodes CDR1 LNHDA and CDR2 SQIVND (reference sequence). This CDR3 comprises 17 residues. After removal of 6 bases from V and 4 bases from J, the junction contained 13 bases not matched to a gene. Here the CDR3 reads CASSRVPGQVGTGELFF. CDR3 nucleotide sequence: TGTGCCAGTAGCAGAGTCCCGGGACAGGTTGGCACCGGGGAGCTGTTTTTT.

CDR3 sequence: CASRALAGDSYEQYF. CDR3 sequence (DNA): TGTGCCAGCAGGGCACTAGCGGGGGACTCCTACGAGCAGTACTTC. The chain links TRBV2 to TRBJ2-7; 11 bases are shared with TRBD2. This CDR3 has 15 residues. The junction had 4 bases not matched to a gene; V was cut back by 6 bases and J by 0 bases. Germline values: CDR1 SNHLY, CDR2 FYNNEI.

This chain links TRBV11-3 with TRBJ2-2, with D uncertain. The CDR3 runs to 12 residues. Germline CDR1 and CDR2: SGHNT and YENEEA. Trimming took off 3 bases at V and 7 bases at J, with 6 bases between the two ends. In DNA form, the CDR3 reads TGTGCCAGCAGCTTTAGTGGCGGGGAGCTGTTTTTT. This gives the protein CASSFSGGELFF.

This rearrangement joins TRBV12-5 to TRBJ2-7; no definite D call. Germline V lookup: CDR1 LGHNT, CDR2 FRNRAP. The CDR3 is 17 amino acids. V shed 0 bases and J shed 6 bases, with 21 bases lying between them. The CDR3 reads CASGLVLTRILVGEQYF. In nucleotides, the CDR3 is TGTGCTAGTGGTTTGGTACTCACAAGGATCTTGGTAGGCGAGCAGTACTTC.

The gene calls are TRBV19 and TRBJ1-5, with unresolved D. This CDR3 has 15 amino acids. Trimming removed 2 bases at V and 0 bases at J, with 8 bases between. The germline V gene has CDR1 LNHDA and CDR2 SQIVND (reference sequence). The CDR3 DNA sequence: TGTGCCAGTAGTATAACGGTAAATAGCAATCAGCCCCAGCATTTT. Residues: CASSITVNSNQPQHF. Full variable domain (outside the CDR3, taken from reference TRBV19 and TRBJ1-5): DGGITQSPKYLFRKEGQNVTLSCEQNLNHDAMYWYRQDPGQGLRLIYYSQIVNDFQKGDIAEGYSVSREKKESFPLTVTSAQKNPTAFYLCASSITVNSNQPQHFGDGTRLSIL.

The chain couples TRBV7-2 to TRBJ2-7; D uncertain. Looked up from germline, CDR1 is SGHTA and CDR2 is FQGNSA. The V and J ends lost 5 bases and 4 bases respectively, with 6 bases between them. This CDR3 is built from 11 residues. The CDR3 DNA reads as TGTGCCAGCAGCAGGGATTACGAGCAGTACTTC. Translated: CASSRDYEQYF. Full variable domain (remainder filled in from reference TRBV7-2 and TRBJ2-7): GAGVSQSPSNKVTEKGKDVELRCDPISGHTALYWYRQSLGQGLEFLIYFQGNSAPDKSGLPSDRFSAERTGGSVSTLTIQRTQQEDSAVYLCASSRDYEQYFGPGTRLTVT.

The chain couples TRBV27 to TRBJ1-4, with a weak D call TRBD1 (6 bases). This CDR3 comprises 15 residues. Per the germline V gene, CDR1 is MNHEY and CDR2 is SMNVEV (reference sequence). Deletions cut 6 bases from V and 4 bases from J, with 15 bases between. The CDR3 DNA is TGTGCCAGCAGACGATCCGGGACACGTAATGAAAAACTGTTTTTT. Protein product: CASRRSGTRNEKLFF.